The present T cell receptor (beta chain) was sequenced within a study of blood T cell repertoires in COVID-19 (dated by TCRdb to the early 2020s). A note on the overall study: Collaborator samples came from the United States, Italy and Spain and covered acute and convalescent phases of COVID-19. The prospective study material was composed of cDNA or gDNA derived from T cells, B-cell-depleted T cells, or PBMCs. Subjects who had been exposed to COVID-19, were actively infected with it, or had recovered from it provided the deeply sampled blood TCRbeta repertoires that made up the dataset. The repertoires were released in a freely available public database meant as a resource for research on the immune response to SARS-CoV-2. Samples came from the ongoing ImmuneRACE study (first 160 participants) plus 1,254 subjects from 6 global collaborators. A de-identified subject ID, COVID-19 status, age in years and sex were almost always included in the sample metadata. HLA class I and class II types, where available, came from metadata supplied by the sample provider rather than from assay-based typing. The study at large found these results: The quantity of clinical and demographic metadata differed by source and by participant and was supplied without curation.

A note on this clone: This receptor's antigen is unknown. Base-call qualities are not available, and no considerably larger clone is one nucleotide away.

Collaborating institutions collected whole blood in K2EDTA tubes following their own protocols. For TCRbeta analysis, collaborators shipped samples as frozen whole blood, isolated PBMCs, or DNA extracted from either of those sample types. TCRbeta CDR3 regions were amplified from genomic DNA by means of the immunoSEQ Assay, a bias-controlled multiplex PCR. The source study handled its data this way. Nucleated cell counts per sample were estimated from amplification of reference gene primers within the assay. To quantify the absolute abundance of each unique TCRbeta CDR3 rearrangement, sequence reads were collapsed and filtered. For each sample, productive Simpson clonality was calculated by taking the square root of Simpson's diversity index across productive rearrangements. TCRdb took over this immuneACCESS table, retaining in-frame rearrangements with V and J assigned. Such tables are incomplete; in checked studies, under half of the missing clones stem from an unresolved V gene, and the remainder is unexplained. V and J calls and clone size follow that table, whereas D and trimming were derived from the DNA. This sample is represented by 120,000 to 150,000 clones; about 90% of them were singletons. Under 3% of the sample rests with the top ten.

The CDR3 covers 12 residues, taking in both the cysteine and the phenylalanine. Solely the CDR3 DNA is kept, with 36 bases framed from the first base. The germline ends are 9 bases apart after V is trimmed by 5 bases and J by 6 bases. For CDR1 and CDR2, the germline V gene lists MDHEN and SYDVKM. The chain joins TRBV28 to TRBJ2-3, with a weak D call of TRBD2 (5 bases match). The clonotype originates from a human donor in a cohort sampled during active COVID-19. Sequenced sample: peripheral blood. The encoded CDR3 is CASSLRRDTQYF. The nucleotides are TGTGCCAGCAGTCTTCGGAGGGATACGCAGTATTTT.